This TCR beta chain was identified in a study of blood T cell repertoires in COVID-19. Study-level information: Material from acute and convalescent COVID-19 was sourced from the United States, Italy and Spain.

Assay: immunoSEQ multiplex PCR; the TCRdb copy retains only in-frame clones and omits some. The sample has roughly 40,000 clones, over 70% seen once. On this clone itself: The sample has other DNA sequences that encode this CDR3 too.

Germline V gene data show CDR1 as MGHRA and CDR2 as YSYEKL. Trimming took off 1 base at V and 0 bases at J, with 6 bases between the two ends. The CDR3 has 14 amino acids. The chain links TRBV4-1 to TRBJ1-2; D remains ambiguous. The sequencing input was peripheral blood. The clonotype was recovered from a man older than 75 with active or convalescent COVID-19. The CDR3 loop is CASSQAGSNYGYTF. As DNA, the CDR3 is TGCGCCAGCAGCCAAGCGGGTTCTAACTATGGCTACACCTTC.